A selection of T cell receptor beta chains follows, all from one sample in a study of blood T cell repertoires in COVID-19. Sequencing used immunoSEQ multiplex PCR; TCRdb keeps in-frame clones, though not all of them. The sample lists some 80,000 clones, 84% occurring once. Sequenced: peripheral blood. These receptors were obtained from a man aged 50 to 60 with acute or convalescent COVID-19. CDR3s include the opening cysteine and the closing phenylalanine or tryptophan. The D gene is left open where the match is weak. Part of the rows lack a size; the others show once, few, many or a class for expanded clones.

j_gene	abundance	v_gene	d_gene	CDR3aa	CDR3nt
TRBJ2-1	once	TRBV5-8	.	CASSSSTLPGDGEQFF	TGTGCCAGCAGCTCCAGTACCCTCCCGGGTGACGGAGAGCAGTTCTTC
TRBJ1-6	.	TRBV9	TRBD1	CASSVAGQGNSPLHF	TGTGCCAGCAGCGTAGCGGGACAGGGGAATTCACCCCTCCACTTT
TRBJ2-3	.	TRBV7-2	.	CASRYKSGSTDTQYF	TGTGCCAGCAGATATAAGAGCGGGAGCACAGATACGCAGTATTTT
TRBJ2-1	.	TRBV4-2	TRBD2	CASSQAQAGGSYNEQFF	TGTGCCAGCAGCCAAGCCCAAGCGGGAGGCTCCTACAATGAGCAGTTCTTC
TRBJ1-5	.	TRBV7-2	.	CASSLIQANQPQHF	TGTGCCAGCAGCTTAATACAGGCCAATCAGCCCCAGCATTTT
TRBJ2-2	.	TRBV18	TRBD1	CASSPQGAVNTGELFF	TGTGCCAGCTCACCCCAGGGGGCGGTAAACACCGGGGAGCTGTTTTTT
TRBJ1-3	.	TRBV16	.	CASSQSRSGNTIYF	TGTGCCAGCAGCCAATCCCGCTCTGGAAACACCATATATTTT
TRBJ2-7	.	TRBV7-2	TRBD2	CASSLALAGAYEQYF	TGTGCCAGCAGCTTAGCACTAGCGGGAGCATACGAGCAGTACTTC
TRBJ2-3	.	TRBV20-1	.	CSAPTRWAQYF	TGCAGTGCGCCGACTCGGTGGGCGCAGTATTTT
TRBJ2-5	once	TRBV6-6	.	CASRKGGNQETQYF	TGTGCCAGCAGGAAAGGAGGCAACCAAGAGACCCAGTACTTC
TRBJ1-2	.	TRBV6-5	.	CASSYGRGALQGYTF	TGTGCCAGCAGTTACGGGCGGGGGGCCCTTCAGGGCTACACCTTC
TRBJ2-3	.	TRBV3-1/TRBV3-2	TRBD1	CASSPKTHGTGNSSDTQYF	TGTGCCAGCAGCCCCAAGACTCACGGGACAGGGAATTCCTCAGATACGCAGTATTTT
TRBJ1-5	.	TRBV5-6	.	CASSLKSTSLSNQPQHF	TGTGCCAGCAGCTTGAAGTCGACAAGCCTAAGCAATCAGCCCCAGCATTTT
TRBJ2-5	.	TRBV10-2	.	CASSMTSGVQETQYF	TGCGCCAGCAGCATGACTAGTGGGGTCCAAGAGACCCAGTACTTC
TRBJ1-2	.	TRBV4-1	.	CASSQDEGRAVYGYTF	TGCGCCAGCAGCCAAGACGAAGGCAGGGCGGTCTATGGCTACACCTTC
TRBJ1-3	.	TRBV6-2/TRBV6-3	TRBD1	CASSSPSGSGTAFSGNTIYF	TGTGCCAGCAGTTCCCCGTCGGGATCCGGGACAGCGTTCTCTGGAAACACCATATATTTT
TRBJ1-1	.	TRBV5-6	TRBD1	CASSLGQGYMNTEAFF	TGTGCCAGCAGCTTGGGACAGGGCTACATGAACACTGAAGCTTTCTTT
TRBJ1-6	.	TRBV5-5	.	CASSLVPGMASPLHF	TGTGCCAGCAGCTTGGTCCCGGGGATGGCTTCACCCCTCCACTTT
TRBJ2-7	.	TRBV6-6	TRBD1	CASSPKLDRQYEQYF	TGTGCCAGCAGCCCTAAGCTGGACAGGCAATACGAGCAGTACTTC
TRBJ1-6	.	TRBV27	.	CASSSTGPRPNSPLHF	TGTGCCAGCAGTTCGACAGGTCCGAGGCCTAATTCACCCCTCCACTTT
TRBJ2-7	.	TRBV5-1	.	CASSLVALSREQYF	TGCGCCAGCAGCTTGGTAGCCCTGTCACGCGAGCAGTACTTC